Below, 10 T cell receptor beta chains from the same sample are listed, as sequenced in a study of cytomegalovirus exposure and HLA in healthy donors listed by TCRdb under 2017. Libraries were prepared through the immunoSEQ multiplex PCR assay. For the multiplex PCR, a mixture combining 60 forward primers for TCR Vbeta segments and 13 reverse primers for TCR Jbeta segments was used. TCRdb limited this immuneACCESS table to in-frame rearrangements with V and J called. A share of clones is missing; checked studies link under half to unresolved V genes, and the rest is unexplained. Recorded for this sample are fewer than 200,000 clones; 75% to 90% of them occurred a single time. The top ten constitute about 4.3% of the sample. Sequenced input: PBMCs. These TCRs come from a woman aged 45-65 years in good health and CMV-seropositive.

The chain combines TRBV5-1 with TRBJ2-7, with TRBD2 identical over 10 bases. The germline V gene encodes CDR1 SGHRS and CDR2 YFSETQ. The CDR3 is made up of 15 amino acids. The ends lost 3 bases at V and 7 bases at J; junction bases unmatched: 10. CDR3: CASSSGLAALFEQYF. The CDR3 DNA follows: TGCGCCAGCAGCTCAGGACTAGCGGCCCTTTTTGAGCAGTACTTC. The full variable domain, completed using reference TRBV5-1 and TRBJ2-7, is KAGVTQTPRYLIKTRGQQVTLSCSPISGHRSVSWYQQTPGQGLQFLFEYFSETQRNKGNFPGRFSGRQFSNSRSEMNVSTLELGDSALYLCASSSGLAALFEQYFGPGTRLTVT.

The chain carries TRBV4-2 and TRBJ1-2; D is unresolved. The CDR3 is made up of 16 amino acids. Germline lookup yields CDR1 LGHNA and CDR2 YNFKEQ. Trimming removed 0 bases from V and 0 bases from J, with 11 bases in between. The CDR3 is CASSQDVQSANYGYTF. The CDR3 bases are TGTGCCAGCAGCCAAGATGTTCAGTCCGCTAACTATGGCTACACCTTC.

The genes are TRBV2 and TRBJ2-7, with a weak D call TRBD2 (6 bases). The germline V gene has CDR1 SNHLY and CDR2 FYNNEI. The CDR3 length is 12 residues. V shed 8 bases and J shed 1 base, with 9 bases lying between them. The CDR3: CASLRESYEQYF. CDR3 coding DNA: TGTGCCAGCTTGCGGGAATCCTACGAGCAGTACTTC. The full variable domain, in which reference TRBV2 and TRBJ2-7 provide the parts outside the CDR3, is EPEVTQTPSHQVTQMGQEVILRCVPISNHLYFYWYRQILGQKVEFLVSFYNNEISEKSEIFDDQFSVERPDGSNFTLKIRSTKLEDSAMYFCASLRESYEQYFGPGTRLTVT.

V is TRBV5-4 and J is TRBJ1-2, with D unresolved. V was cut by 2 bases and J by 4 bases, with 15 bases left in between. The CDR3 has 15 amino acids. CDR1 is SGHNT and CDR2 is YYREEE in the germline V gene (reference sequence). CDR3 in amino acids: CASSFEVGRSYGYTF. CDR3 nucleotides: TGTGCCAGCAGCTTTGAGGTCGGCCGGAGCTATGGCTACACCTTC. Combining the CDR3 with reference TRBV5-4 and TRBJ1-2 gives the whole variable domain ETGVTQSPTHLIKTRGQQVTLRCSSQSGHNTVSWYQQALGQGPQFIFQYYREEENGRGNFPPRFSGLQFPNYSSELNVNALELDDSALYLCASSFEVGRSYGYTFGSGTRLTVV.

The chain combines TRBV27 with TRBJ1-5, with D unclear. V was cut by 0 bases and J by 10 bases, with 10 bases left in between. This CDR3 is 13 amino acids long. Germline assignment: CDR1 MNHEY and CDR2 SMNVEV (reference sequence). CDR3 bases: TGTGCCAGCAGTTTATCGTCGACTGGCCCCCAGCATTTT. Translation gives CASSLSSTGPQHF.

V gene TRBV14 combines with J gene TRBJ2-3; 10 bases are a match to TRBD2. This CDR3 is built from 16 residues. Germline V gene data show CDR1 as SGHDN and CDR2 as FVKESK. After removal of 3 bases from V and 0 bases from J, the junction contained 3 bases not matched to a gene. CDR3 nucleotides: TGTGCCAGCAGCCAGGTGGGACTAGCGAGCACAGATACGCAGTATTTT. This codes for CASSQVGLASTDTQYF.

The table lists this clone with a few counts. This chain links TRBV29-1 with TRBJ2-1, with 8 bases aligning to TRBD1. Germline CDR1 and CDR2: SQVTM and ANQGSEA. This CDR3 has 14 amino acids. V shed 5 bases, J shed 4 bases, and the junction held 7 bases outside the gene matches. The CDR3 nucleotides read TGCAGCGTTCTCCGACAGGGGAGTTACAATGAGCAGTTCTTC. It codes for CSVLRQGSYNEQFF.

The gene calls are TRBV27 and TRBJ1-2, with 8 positions matching TRBD1. This CDR3 region has 15 residues. Losses at the gene ends were 3 bases for V and 7 bases for J; bases not matched to a gene: 10. Germline V lookup: CDR1 MNHEY, CDR2 SMNVEV (reference sequence). CDR3 nucleotides: TGTGCCAGCAGTTTGCAGGGGGCAGAACATGCTGGCTACACCTTC. Amino acid sequence: CASSLQGAEHAGYTF.

The chain links TRBV28 to TRBJ2-7; 7 nucleotides align to TRBD1. This CDR3 comprises 14 residues. Germline CDR1 and CDR2: MDHEN and SYDVKM. V gave up 5 bases and J gave up 0 bases; unmatched junction bases: 4. The CDR3 nucleotides are TGTGCCAGCAGTCCCTGGGACAGCTCCTACGAGCAGTACTTC. It encodes CASSPWDSSYEQYF.

This chain connects TRBV5-4 to TRBJ2-7; D is perhaps TRBD2 (6 bases). The germline V gene has CDR1 SGHNT and CDR2 YYREEE (reference sequence). Trimming removed 4 bases at V and 2 bases at J, with 16 bases between. The length of the CDR3 is 15 residues. The CDR3 DNA follows: TGTGCCAGCAGCCCGCCCTTCGGGGGAACCTACGAGCAGTACTTC. It codes for CASSPPFGGTYEQYF.